This entry features one TCR beta chain sequence. CD45RO-negative CD8 cells positively selected for CCR7 made up the naive population, which excluded terminally differentiated effector memory CD45RA+ cells. CDR3 length: 15 amino acids. CDR1 and CDR2 from the germline V gene are MNHNS and SASEGT. V was pared by 8 bases and J by 7 bases, with 11 bases of the junction left unmatched. Sequencing was performed with immunoSEQ multiplex PCR; in TCRdb, only in-frame clones are kept and a portion is missing. The table shows some 2 million clones, with approximately 94% occurring only once. The data were obtained in a study of shared clonotypes between healthy human individuals.

This sequence originates from a man younger than 30 in good health. This sequence joins TRBV6-1 and TRBJ1-6; 7 positions agree with TRBD1. Sequences were obtained from naive CD8+ T cells sorted from blood. CDR3 DNA sequence: TGTGCCAGCGGTTCCGGGACAGACTACAATTCACCCCTCCACTTT. Its protein is CASGSGTDYNSPLHF.